The rows below give T cell receptor beta chains drawn from one sample of a study of identical twins. TCRdb reprocessed the 5' RACE reads with MiXCR, giving one entry per CDR3 protein. The repertoire has about 700,000 distinct CDR3 sequences, roughly 6.2% of them found once; the top ten carry 1.5% to 2%. The sample taken for sequencing was naive T cells sorted from blood. These receptors originate from a man aged 18 to 29 in good health. CDR3s include the opening cysteine and the closing phenylalanine or tryptophan. The order of the fields is D gene, clone size, J gene, V gene, CDR3 DNA, CDR3 protein. A D gene is named only where the DNA matches it firmly. The listing skips clone size in some rows; elsewhere it reads once, few, many or a size class.

D: .
size: many
J: TRBJ2-3
V: TRBV12-3/TRBV12-4
DNA: TGTGCCAGCAAAGGTGGCCCGGGTGGCGGCACAGATACGCAGTATTTT
CDR3: CASKGGPGGGTDTQYF

D: .
size: .
J: TRBJ2-6
V: TRBV5-1
DNA: TGCGCCAGCAGCTTGGATACAGGGACTGGGGCCAACGTCCTGACTTTC
CDR3: CASSLDTGTGANVLTF

D: .
size: many
J: TRBJ2-5
V: TRBV12-3/TRBV12-4
DNA: TGTGCCAGCAGTTTTGCGGTTTACACGGGAGAGACCCAGTACTTC
CDR3: CASSFAVYTGETQYF

D: .
size: many
J: TRBJ2-2
V: TRBV6-1
DNA: TGTGCCAGCAGAGAGTTAACAGGAGCGAACACCGGGGAGCTGTTTTTT
CDR3: CASRELTGANTGELFF

D: .
size: .
J: TRBJ2-1
V: TRBV7-2
DNA: TGTGCCAGCAGCCCAGGGGCGGGGGCCTACAATGAGCAGTTCTTC
CDR3: CASSPGAGAYNEQFF

D: TRBD1
size: .
J: TRBJ2-6
V: TRBV5-1
DNA: TGCGCCAGCGGAAGAGACAGGGGAGCACCTGGGGCCAACGTCCTGACTTTC
CDR3: CASGRDRGAPGANVLTF

D: .
size: few
J: TRBJ1-2
V: TRBV11-2
DNA: TGTGCCAGCAGCCCTAGCATGGATCCCTATGGCTACACCTTC
CDR3: CASSPSMDPYGYTF

D: .
size: few
J: TRBJ2-2
V: TRBV7-9
DNA: TGTGCCAGCCCCTTCCTCTGGGGGGGCGATGTCACCGGGGAGCTGTTTTTT
CDR3: CASPFLWGGDVTGELFF

D: .
size: many
J: TRBJ2-1
V: TRBV20-1
DNA: TGCAGTGCGACGCCTCCGACTGGCAATGAGCAGTTCTTC
CDR3: CSATPPTGNEQFF

D: .
size: few
J: TRBJ1-1
V: TRBV12-3/TRBV12-4
DNA: TGTGCCAGCAGTTTTTCAGGGGTGAGGGAAGCTTTCTTT
CDR3: CASSFSGVREAFF

D: .
size: few
J: TRBJ2-2
V: TRBV30
DNA: TGTGCCTGGAGAAGTGGCGGAGGGGACACCGGGGAGCTGTTTTTT
CDR3: CAWRSGGGDTGELFF

D: .
size: many
J: TRBJ1-1
V: TRBV7-2
DNA: TGTGCCAGCAGCTTATCGTCGGGGGGCACTGAAGCTTTCTTT
CDR3: CASSLSSGGTEAFF

D: TRBD1
size: .
J: TRBJ1-2
V: TRBV11-2
DNA: TGTGCCAGCAGCTCGTTAGCGGGACAGGGTTTGAGCTACACCTTC
CDR3: CASSSLAGQGLSYTF

D: .
size: many
J: TRBJ1-1
V: TRBV5-1
DNA: TGCGCCAGCAGCCTGAATCCTTCAGCGGGCACTGAAGCTTTCTTT
CDR3: CASSLNPSAGTEAFF

D: .
size: .
J: TRBJ2-2
V: TRBV12-3/TRBV12-4
DNA: TGTGCCAGCAGTAAGATAACTAGTAACACCGGGGAGCTGTTTTTT
CDR3: CASSKITSNTGELFF

D: TRBD2
size: .
J: TRBJ2-1
V: TRBV6-4
DNA: TGTGCCAGCAGCCCAAGCGGGGAATCCTACAATGAGCAGTTCTTC
CDR3: CASSPSGESYNEQFF

D: .
size: few
J: TRBJ1-5
V: TRBV7-2
DNA: TGTGCCAGCAGCTTGTTTGCAGGCTCGGGCAATCAGCCCCAGCATTTT
CDR3: CASSLFAGSGNQPQHF

D: .
size: .
J: TRBJ2-7
V: TRBV27
DNA: TGTGCCAGCAAACCTTTGGGGGGACGGAGTTACGAGCAGTACTTC
CDR3: CASKPLGGRSYEQYF

D: .
size: many
J: TRBJ1-4
V: TRBV6-5
DNA: TGTGCCAGCAGTTTCCGGGCAGGAACTAATGAAAAACTGTTTTTT
CDR3: CASSFRAGTNEKLFF

D: .
size: many
J: TRBJ2-5
V: TRBV4-1
DNA: TGCGCCAGCAGCCAAGAAGGTCTGACTACCCAGTACTTC
CDR3: CASSQEGLTTQYF

D: .
size: .
J: TRBJ1-5
V: TRBV20-1
DNA: TGCAGTGCTAGAAGTGTGGAGGGCTCGCCCCAGCATTTT
CDR3: CSARSVEGSPQHF

D: .
size: many
J: TRBJ1-4
V: TRBV7-2
DNA: TGTGCCAGCAGCCCTCGACAGGACCCAAATGAAAAACTGTTTTTT
CDR3: CASSPRQDPNEKLFF

D: .
size: many
J: TRBJ2-1
V: TRBV20-1
DNA: TGCAGTGCTAGAGATCCCAGCTACGAGCAGTTCTTC
CDR3: CSARDPSYEQFF

D: .
size: many
J: TRBJ1-6
V: TRBV20-1
DNA: TGCAGTGCTACCGCGAGGGCCTCCTATAATTCACCCCTCCACTTT
CDR3: CSATARASYNSPLHF

D: TRBD2
size: .
J: TRBJ2-1
V: TRBV7-6
DNA: TGTGCCAGCAGCCCCCATCCGGGACTAGCGGACAATGAGCAGTTCTTC
CDR3: CASSPHPGLADNEQFF

D: .
size: .
J: TRBJ1-1
V: TRBV4-1
DNA: TGCGCCAGCAGTGAGGGATTCACTGAAGCTTTCTTT
CDR3: CASSEGFTEAFF

D: .
size: many
J: TRBJ2-5
V: TRBV29-1
DNA: TGCAGCGTTGATTGGGACATCGGATTTCGAGAGACCCAGTACTTC
CDR3: CSVDWDIGFRETQYF

D: .
size: many
J: TRBJ2-1
V: TRBV4-2
DNA: TGTGCCAGCAGCCAAGTGAGGGGAGTCGATGAGCAGTTCTTC
CDR3: CASSQVRGVDEQFF

D: .
size: many
J: TRBJ2-3
V: TRBV25-1
DNA: TGTGCCAGCAGTGAGTCCACAGGGTTAAATACGCAGTATTTT
CDR3: CASSESTGLNTQYF

D: .
size: many
J: TRBJ1-1
V: TRBV20-1
DNA: TGCAGTGCTGGACGGGAGGAAGCTTTCTTT
CDR3: CSAGREEAFF

D: .
size: few
J: TRBJ2-7
V: TRBV7-2
DNA: TGTGCCAGCAGCCCGGGACACATATCCTACGAGCAGTACTTC
CDR3: CASSPGHISYEQYF

D: .
size: few
J: TRBJ1-2
V: TRBV5-1
DNA: TGCGCCAGCAGCCCCAGGTCCAGGGTTTCGAACTATGGCTACACCTTC
CDR3: CASSPRSRVSNYGYTF

D: TRBD2
size: few
J: TRBJ2-1
V: TRBV25-1
DNA: TGTGCCAGCAGTGAAGGCACTAGCGGGACCCCTTATGAGCAGTTCTTC
CDR3: CASSEGTSGTPYEQFF